The next 30 T cell receptor beta chains were all read from a single sample in a study of control samples from healthy donors and cancer patients. TCRdb's table, derived via immunoSEQ multiplex PCR, lists solely in-frame clones and lacks some. The sample includes 170,000 or so clones, 90% seen only once; the top ten take approximately 1.5%. What was sequenced was blood. The receptors come from a woman aged 50 to 65 in good health.

This clone has more than one count but fewer than ten. The chain uses TRBV19 and TRBJ1-4, with D perhaps matching TRBD1 (6 bases). The V end lost 6 bases, the J end lost 0 bases, and 11 bases lay between the germline ends. Germline lookup yields CDR1 LNHDA and CDR2 SQIVND (reference sequence). The CDR3 consists of 15 residues. CDR3: CASRDRLATNEKLFF. CDR3 in DNA: TGTGCCAGTAGGGACAGACTCGCAACTAATGAAAAACTGTTTTTT.

This clone was picked up a small number of times. The chain links TRBV6-2 or TRBV6-3 to TRBJ1-5; TRBD1 might be the D (5 bases). The CDR3 length is 15 residues. With 6 bases removed from V and 0 bases from J, the gap between germline ends came to 12 bases. Per the germline V gene, CDR1 is MNHEY and CDR2 is SVGEGT. The CDR3 DNA reads as TGTGCCAGCAGCCTGGGGGAGGATAGCAATCAGCCCCAGCATTTT. Residues: CASSLGEDSNQPQHF.

The genes are TRBV15 and TRBJ1-1, with D unclear. Germline V CDR1 and CDR2: LNHNV, YYDKDF (reference sequence). Deletions cut 2 bases from V and 5 bases from J, with 12 bases between. This CDR3 is built from 14 residues. The chain's CDR3 is CATSRQTVRTEAFF. The CDR3 coding sequence is TGTGCCACCAGCAGACAGACGGTGAGGACTGAAGCTTTCTTT.

V is TRBV5-1 and J is TRBJ2-7; D is perhaps TRBD2 (5 bases). Germline V gene sequence: CDR1 SGHRS, CDR2 YFSETQ. This CDR3 contains 12 residues. Trimming pared 0 bases from V and 7 bases from J, leaving 8 bases between. The CDR3 sequence: CASSLAPGEQYF. CDR3 sequence (DNA): TGCGCCAGCAGCTTGGCCCCGGGAGAGCAGTACTTC.

J is TRBJ1-1 and V is TRBV18; 8 bases are shared with TRBD1. Trimming cost V 3 bases and J 5 bases; bases outside gene matches: 2. The V gene's germline CDR1 is KGHSH and CDR2 LQKENI. The CDR3 loop spans 13 amino acids. The CDR3 nucleotides read TGTGCCAGCTCACCGGACAGGGTGACTGAAGCTTTCTTT. Its protein is CASSPDRVTEAFF.

The chain is built from TRBV5-4 and TRBJ1-1, with TRBD1 matching 8 bases. The length of the CDR3 is 16 residues. Germline assignment: CDR1 SGHNT and CDR2 YYREEE (reference sequence). Unmatched junction bases numbered 15, after V lost 4 bases and J lost 7 bases. CDR3 nucleotides: TGTGCCAGCAGCCAAGGTTTAGGACAGGGTATGGATGAAGCTTTCTTT. Translated: CASSQGLGQGMDEAFF.

The J gene is TRBJ2-3, the V gene TRBV2; 9 nucleotides agree with TRBD1. V lost 6 bases and J lost 2; bases outside the gene matches: 15. Germline loops: CDR1 SNHLY, CDR2 FYNNEI. The CDR3 extends over 18 amino acids. The CDR3 loop is CASSGLIRGQGFTDTQYF. The CDR3 bases are TGTGCCAGCAGCGGGCTTATTAGAGGACAGGGGTTCACAGATACGCAGTATTTT. The whole variable domain, remainder taken from reference TRBV2 and TRBJ2-3, is EPEVTQTPSHQVTQMGQEVILRCVPISNHLYFYWYRQILGQKVEFLVSFYNNEISEKSEIFDDQFSVERPDGSNFTLKIRSTKLEDSAMYFCASSGLIRGQGFTDTQYFGPGTRLTVL.

This chain joins TRBV28 and TRBJ1-2, with no clear D. Germline lookup yields CDR1 MDHEN and CDR2 SYDVKM. Deletions cut 6 bases from V and 4 bases from J, with 3 bases between. The CDR3 spans 10 residues. The chain's CDR3 is CASRLYGYTF. The CDR3, as DNA: TGTGCCAGCAGACTCTATGGCTACACCTTC.

The gene calls are TRBV4-1 and TRBJ1-2, with 11 bases matching TRBD1. The CDR3 consists of 13 residues. Germline loops: CDR1 MGHRA, CDR2 YSYEKL. V trimming: 6 bases; J trimming: 8 bases; junction bases outside the gene matches: 5. The CDR3 DNA reads TGCGCCAGCAGACCCGGGACAGGGGGGGGCTACACCTTC. Amino acids: CASRPGTGGGYTF.

The genes are TRBV3-1 (or the pseudogene TRBV3-2) and TRBJ1-6; D may be TRBD1 (5 bases). CDR1 LGHDT and CDR2 YNNKEL come from the germline V gene (reference sequence). The CDR3 is made up of 15 amino acids. The germline V and J ends were trimmed by 1 base and 10 bases, with 14 bases remaining between them. The CDR3 coding sequence is TGTGCCAGCAGCCAAGCGTTCCGGGACCGCTCACCCCTCCACTTT. Amino acid sequence: CASSQAFRDRSPLHF.

The rearrangement links TRBV5-1 to TRBJ1-2; TRBD1 is a possible D gene (6 bases). The germline gives CDR1 SGHRS, CDR2 YFSETQ. CDR3 length equals 15 residues. V was clipped by 1 base and J by 5 bases, with 15 bases between them. CDR3 loop: CASSLTGPGLYGYTF. CDR3 bases: TGCGCCAGCAGCTTGACAGGGCCTGGCCTTTATGGCTACACCTTC.

The rearrangement joins TRBV19 to TRBJ1-3; 7 bases map to TRBD1. Germline V gene sequence: CDR1 LNHDA, CDR2 SQIVND (reference sequence). The CDR3 extends over 16 amino acids. V gave up 7 bases and J gave up 1 base; unmatched junction bases: 10. CDR3 sequence reads: CASIGAPGGSGNTIYF. The CDR3 DNA is TGTGCCAGTATCGGTGCCCCAGGGGGGTCTGGAAACACCATATATTTT. The variable domain in full, completed from reference TRBV19 and TRBJ1-3, reads DGGITQSPKYLFRKEGQNVTLSCEQNLNHDAMYWYRQDPGQGLRLIYYSQIVNDFQKGDIAEGYSVSREKKESFPLTVTSAQKNPTAFYLCASIGAPGGSGNTIYFGEGSWLTVV.

The sample holds one count of this clone. The V call is TRBV10-1, the J call TRBJ1-5; 8 bases are a match to TRBD1. The CDR3 loop spans 17 amino acids. CDR1 and CDR2 from the germline V gene are WNHNN and SYGVQD (reference sequence). The V gene end was trimmed by 7 bases and the J gene end by 5 bases; junction bases not matched to a gene: 16. CDR3 in DNA: TGCGCCAGCAAAGCTATTAGGGGACAGGCGAATTATCAGCCCCAGCATTTT. Translation gives CASKAIRGQANYQPQHF.

J is TRBJ2-7 and V is TRBV6-2 or TRBV6-3, with 11 bases aligning to TRBD1. Germline loops: CDR1 MNHEY, CDR2 SVGEGT. J gave up 4 bases and V 5 bases, and 7 bases lay outside the gene matches. The CDR3 covers 15 residues. CDR3: CASSRTGTGGYEQYF. The DNA for the CDR3 is TGTGCCAGCAGTAGAACCGGGACAGGGGGTTACGAGCAGTACTTC.

The chain links TRBV7-9 to TRBJ2-4; perhaps D is TRBD1 or TRBD2 (6 bases each). The CDR3 loop spans 15 amino acids. V was clipped by 7 bases and J by 2 bases, with 15 bases between them. The germline gives CDR1 SEHNR, CDR2 FQNEAQ (reference sequence). The CDR3 reads CASTKGGGTKNIQYF. CDR3 nucleotide sequence: TGTGCCAGCACGAAGGGGGGTGGGACCAAAAACATTCAGTACTTC.

The chain couples TRBV6-2 or TRBV6-3 to TRBJ1-4; perhaps TRBD1 as D (6 bases). CDR1 is MNHEY and CDR2 is SVGEGT in the germline V gene. This CDR3 has 13 residues. Trimming cost V 5 bases and J 8 bases, with 12 bases left between them. CDR3 DNA: TGTGCCAGCAGTCACGGGACAAACGAAAAACTGTTTTTT. It is translated as CASSHGTNEKLFF.

The chain combines TRBV30 with TRBJ1-3; no clear D. CDR3 length: 12 amino acids. V lost 5 bases, J lost 5 bases, and 10 bases lay in between. CDR1 GTSNPN and CDR2 SVGIG come from the germline V gene (reference sequence). CDR3: CAWAPWRNTIYF. CDR3 DNA sequence: TGTGCCTGGGCTCCGTGGAGAAACACCATATATTTT.

The chain couples TRBV3-1 (or the pseudogene TRBV3-2) to TRBJ1-1; D is ambiguous. V lost 4 bases and J 6 bases, leaving 9 bases between the germline ends. Germline V gives CDR1 LGHDT, CDR2 YNNKEL (reference sequence). This CDR3 has 12 amino acids. As DNA, the CDR3 is TGTGCCAGCAGCCCCCGGGCCGCTGAAGCTTTCTTT. It is translated as CASSPRAAEAFF.

The genes are TRBV28 and TRBJ1-4; D unclear. Germline V gives CDR1 MDHEN, CDR2 SYDVKM. The CDR3 loop spans 13 amino acids. The ends were cut back, 5 bases at V and 7 bases at J, with 11 bases in the middle. The CDR3, as DNA: TGTGCCAGCAGTCCCGGAAAAGTTGAAAAACTGTTTTTT. Translation gives CASSPGKVEKLFF.

V is TRBV4-2 and J is TRBJ2-7; TRBD2 matches 7 bases. V dropped 4 bases and J dropped 0; count of bases not matched to a gene: 6. CDR1 and CDR2 from the germline V gene are LGHNA and YNFKEQ. There are 15 residues in the CDR3. The CDR3 loop is CASSREGSRSYEQYF. The CDR3 DNA reads as TGTGCCAGCAGCCGGGAGGGGAGCCGCTCCTACGAGCAGTACTTC.

The chain employs TRBV5-1 and TRBJ2-3, with 7 bases matching TRBD2. This CDR3 has 16 residues. CDR1 is SGHRS, CDR2 YFSETQ, per germline. After removal of 0 bases from V and 1 base from J, the junction contained 5 bases not matched to a gene. The CDR3 here is CASSLDGGLGTDTQYF. The CDR3 DNA reads TGCGCCAGCAGCTTGGACGGGGGGTTAGGCACAGATACGCAGTATTTT. Together with reference TRBV5-1 and TRBJ2-3, the CDR3 gives the full variable domain: KAGVTQTPRYLIKTRGQQVTLSCSPISGHRSVSWYQQTPGQGLQFLFEYFSETQRNKGNFPGRFSGRQFSNSRSEMNVSTLELGDSALYLCASSLDGGLGTDTQYFGPGTRLTVL.

The CDR3 is CASGAGTGGYEQYF. The CDR3 bases are TGTGCCAGCGGAGCCGGGACAGGGGGATACGAGCAGTACTTC. The rearrangement links TRBV6-1 to TRBJ2-7; 11 bases match TRBD1. The V gene end was trimmed by 8 bases and the J gene end by 4 bases; junction bases not matched to a gene: 7. The CDR3 has 14 amino acids. Germline CDR1 MNHNS, CDR2 SASEGT.

The chain joins TRBV13 to TRBJ2-5; D possibly uses TRBD1 or TRBD2 (5 bases each). Germline-derived CDR1 and CDR2 are PRHDT and FYEKMQ (reference sequence). The germline V and J ends were trimmed by 5 bases and 5 bases, with 12 bases remaining between them. This CDR3 region has 13 residues. CDR3 sequence: CASSSWGRETQYF. CDR3 DNA: TGTGCCAGCAGCAGTTGGGGACGGGAGACCCAGTACTTC.

The rearrangement uses TRBV5-1 and TRBJ2-1; TRBD2 might be the D (6 bases). V lost 0 bases and J 4 bases, leaving 8 bases between the germline ends. The CDR3 contains 14 residues. Germline loops: CDR1 SGHRS, CDR2 YFSETQ. This CDR3 is CASSLGDSYNEQFF. CDR3 bases: TGCGCCAGCAGCTTGGGGGACTCTTACAATGAGCAGTTCTTC.

This clone has just one count. In the same sample, other DNA sequences code for this CDR3. The chain combines TRBV30 with TRBJ1-2, with TRBD1 identical over 7 bases. V shed 2 bases, J shed 4 bases, and the junction held 4 bases outside the gene matches. Germline CDR1 reads GTSNPN; CDR2 reads SVGIG (reference sequence). This CDR3 contains 13 residues. The CDR3 here is CAWSRDRPYGYTF. In nucleotides, the CDR3 is TGTGCCTGGAGTAGGGACAGACCCTATGGCTACACCTTC.

J is TRBJ2-2 and V is TRBV6-5, with a weak D call TRBD1 (6 bases). The V end was cut by 7 bases, the J end by 3 bases, with 12 bases between. From germline, CDR1 is MNHEY and CDR2 SVGAGI. The CDR3 extends over 14 amino acids. The CDR3 loop is CASKVDRYTGELFF. In DNA form, the CDR3 reads TGTGCCAGCAAAGTGGACAGATACACCGGGGAGCTGTTTTTT.

The V call is TRBV9, the J call TRBJ1-6; the D is unclear. Deletions cut 2 bases from V and 3 bases from J, with 3 bases between. Germline values: CDR1 SGDLS, CDR2 YYNGEE. CDR3 size: 13 residues. CDR3: CASSVDYNSPLHF. CDR3 nucleotide sequence: TGTGCCAGCAGCGTCGACTATAATTCACCCCTCCACTTT.

This clone has only one observation. The V and J genes are TRBV5-1 and TRBJ1-6; D possibly corresponds to TRBD1 (6 bases). Germline CDR1 reads SGHRS; CDR2 reads YFSETQ. CDR3 size: 15 residues. Trimming cost V 4 bases and J 2 bases, with 10 bases left between them. This chain's CDR3 is CASSAGQTYNSPLHF. The CDR3, as DNA: TGCGCCAGCAGCGCCGGACAGACCTATAATTCACCCCTCCACTTT.

The V gene is TRBV30, the J gene TRBJ2-2; 8 bases align to TRBD2. CDR1 GTSNPN and CDR2 SVGIG come from the germline V gene (reference sequence). The length of the CDR3 is 14 residues. V lost 5 bases to trimming and J lost 2 bases; unmatched junction nucleotides: 4. The CDR3 DNA reads TGTGCCTGGGGCCGGGGGGGAAACACCGGGGAGCTGTTTTTT. Translated, it gives CAWGRGGNTGELFF.

The chain recombines TRBV4-3 with TRBJ1-2; D call uncertain. This CDR3 has 14 residues. The germline V gene has CDR1 LGHNA and CDR2 YSLEER. Trimming took 3 bases from V and 6 from J, leaving 14 bases between them. The CDR3 DNA reads as TGCGCCAGCAGCCACGTGGGCGCGGTCCATGGCTACACCTTC. As protein: CASSHVGAVHGYTF.